What follows are 9 T cell receptor beta chains derived from one specimen sequenced in a study of OX40 agonist ivuxolimab in advanced cancers. Generated by immunoSEQ multiplex PCR, the TCRdb table keeps only in-frame clones and is missing some. The table records roughly 98,000 clones, around 83% of them present only once. The sample in question was CD4+ or CD8+ T cells sorted from blood, obtained in a trial of the OX40 agonist ivuxolimab. The receptors shown here come from an adult with an advanced solid tumor such as melanoma, head and neck, liver or kidney cancer.

This clone was counted a few times. Different DNA sequences within this sample yield the same CDR3. The J gene is TRBJ1-1, the V gene TRBV2; 9 bases are shared with TRBD1. The ends lost 1 base at V and 5 bases at J; junction bases unmatched: 5. This CDR3 region has 15 residues. Germline CDR1 is SNHLY and CDR2 is FYNNEI. CDR3 coding DNA: TGTGCCAGCAGTGAAGTAGGGACAGGGCGAACTGAAGCTTTCTTT. Amino acid sequence: CASSEVGTGRTEAFF.

The rearrangement joins TRBV7-9 to TRBJ2-1; 7 bases align to TRBD2. Per germline, CDR1 SEHNR and CDR2 FQNEAQ (reference sequence). J was trimmed by 5 bases and V by 11 bases; bases with no gene match: 9. The CDR3 runs 13 residues. The CDR3 reads CAARDYKHNEQFF. CDR3 sequence (DNA): TGTGCCGCAAGGGACTACAAGCACAATGAGCAGTTCTTC.

V is TRBV7-3 and J is TRBJ1-1; maybe TRBD1 (5 bases). The V and J ends lost 1 base and 1 base respectively, with 7 bases between them. Germline V gene data show CDR1 as SGHTA and CDR2 as FQGTGA. The CDR3 length is 14 residues. CDR3 residues: CASSLSRGNTEAFF. Written as DNA, the CDR3 is TGTGCCAGCAGCTTAAGTAGGGGGAACACTGAAGCTTTCTTT.

V and J are TRBV2 and TRBJ2-7, with 7 nucleotides matching TRBD1. CDR1 is SNHLY and CDR2 is FYNNEI in the germline V gene. This CDR3 is 14 amino acids long. V shed 6 bases, J shed 0 bases, and the junction held 5 bases outside the gene matches. The CDR3 here is CASSKRDSSYEQYF. CDR3 nucleotide sequence: TGTGCCAGCAGCAAAAGGGACAGCTCCTACGAGCAGTACTTC.

The chain carries TRBV5-6 and TRBJ2-2; tentatively, D is TRBD1 (7 bases). In germline, CDR1 is SGHDT, CDR2 YYEEEE. Trimming took 1 base from V and 2 from J, leaving 9 bases between them. This CDR3 has 15 residues. The CDR3 region has the DNA TGTGCCAGCAGCTTGCAGGGGGGAAACACCGGGGAGCTGTTTTTT. Translated: CASSLQGGNTGELFF.

This sequence joins TRBV7-2 and TRBJ1-3; D unclear. V lost 3 bases to trimming and J lost 0 bases, with 15 bases between them. Germline CDR1 and CDR2: SGHTA and FQGNSA. This CDR3 region has 17 residues. CDR3 sequence (DNA): TGTGCCAGCAGCTTGCGAGGCGACGGGATCTCTGGAAACACCATATATTTT. Translation gives CASSLRGDGISGNTIYF.

The chain employs TRBV5-1 and TRBJ1-2; 8 positions match TRBD1. This CDR3 is built from 15 residues. The junction had 4 bases not matched to a gene; V was cut back by 2 bases and J by 1 base. CDR1 and CDR2 (germline): SGHRS, YFSETQ. The CDR3 region is CASSFTGGNNYGYTF. CDR3 coding DNA: TGCGCCAGCAGCTTCACAGGGGGTAATAACTATGGCTACACCTTC.

The chain combines TRBV7-8 with TRBJ2-3; no definite D call. Germline CDR1 reads SGHVS; CDR2 reads FQNEAQ. This CDR3 comprises 14 residues. The germline V and J ends were trimmed by 8 bases and 2 bases, with 14 bases remaining between them. CDR3 sequence: CASAQVGVTDTQYF. CDR3 sequence (DNA): TGTGCCAGCGCCCAAGTTGGGGTCACAGATACGCAGTATTTT.

V is TRBV2 and J is TRBJ2-7; D is uncertain. Germline values: CDR1 SNHLY, CDR2 FYNNEI. The CDR3 is 15 residues long. V was clipped by 4 bases and J by 2 bases, with 15 bases between them. The CDR3 here is CASSGVTSFAYEQYF. The CDR3 DNA is TGTGCCAGCAGTGGGGTCACCTCATTCGCCTACGAGCAGTACTTC.